The 10 T cell receptor beta chains in this list originate from one sample, sequenced in a study of control samples from healthy donors and cancer patients. Sequencing was performed with immunoSEQ multiplex PCR; in TCRdb, only in-frame clones are kept and a portion is missing. The sample lists over 150,000 clones, around 90% occurring once. The sample comprised blood. The receptors shown here come from a man aged 25 to 40 in good health.

This chain uses TRBV4-3 with TRBJ2-5; no clear D gene. The CDR3 runs 16 residues. The V gene's germline CDR1 is LGHNA and CDR2 YSLEER. V lost 2 bases, J lost 4 bases, and 17 bases lay in between. The CDR3: CASSQSHPEVAETQYF. For the CDR3, the DNA is TGCGCCAGCAGCCAAAGCCACCCAGAGGTGGCAGAGACCCAGTACTTC.

The rearrangement uses TRBV4-2 and TRBJ1-1; maybe TRBD1 (6 bases). Trimming cost V 4 bases and J 11 bases, with 14 bases left between them. This CDR3 is 12 amino acids long. CDR1 and CDR2 (germline): LGHNA, YNFKEQ. This CDR3 is CASSRETGFAFF. For the CDR3, the DNA is TGTGCCAGCAGCCGAGAAACAGGGTTCGCTTTCTTT.

The V call is TRBV24-1, the J call TRBJ2-1; unclear D gene. The germline V gene has CDR1 KGHDR and CDR2 SFDVKD. This CDR3 region has 14 residues. V was trimmed by 7 bases and J by 5 bases, leaving 14 bases between them. The CDR3 reads CATSPMNSDNEQFF. CDR3 nucleotide sequence: TGTGCCACCAGCCCGATGAATTCAGACAATGAGCAGTTCTTC.

This clone was seen a single time. This chain uses TRBV5-4 with TRBJ1-1; 8 nucleotides line up with TRBD1. The CDR3 loop spans 14 amino acids. V dropped 5 bases and J dropped 3; count of bases not matched to a gene: 6. CDR1 is SGHNT and CDR2 is YYREEE in the germline V gene (reference sequence). The CDR3 DNA reads as TGTGCCAGCAGACGGGACAGGTCTTACACTGAAGCTTTCTTT. Residues: CASRRDRSYTEAFF.

V usage is TRBV29-1 and J usage is TRBJ2-2, with 8 positions matching TRBD1. The germline V gene encodes CDR1 SQVTM and CDR2 ANQGSEA. CDR3 length: 13 amino acids. After removal of 4 bases from V and 6 bases from J, the junction contained 4 bases not matched to a gene. CDR3: CSVGQGASGELFF. The CDR3 DNA reads TGCAGCGTTGGCCAGGGGGCCTCCGGGGAGCTGTTTTTT.

The V call is TRBV27, the J call TRBJ1-1, with D perhaps TRBD1 (5 bases). CDR3 size: 13 residues. Trimming cost V 5 bases and J 0 bases, with 7 bases left between them. CDR1 and CDR2 from the germline V gene are MNHEY and SMNVEV (reference sequence). Written as DNA, the CDR3 is TGTGCCAGCAGTACAGGAATGAACACTGAAGCTTTCTTT. Protein: CASSTGMNTEAFF.

The J gene is TRBJ1-2, the V gene TRBV5-1; no clear D gene. The CDR3 is made up of 14 amino acids. The V end lost 4 bases, the J end lost 3 bases, and 13 bases lay between the germline ends. Germline CDR1 reads SGHRS; CDR2 reads YFSETQ. The CDR3 spells CASSTRSGDYGYTF. CDR3 nucleotides: TGCGCCAGCAGCACCAGGAGTGGGGACTATGGCTACACCTTC.

J is TRBJ1-6 and V is TRBV5-5; perhaps TRBD1 as D (5 bases). The CDR3 is made up of 15 amino acids. The germline CDR1 and CDR2 sequences are SGHKS and YYEKEE (reference sequence). V lost 4 bases to trimming and J lost 5 bases, with 13 bases between them. The CDR3 coding sequence is TGTGCCAGCAGCCGGGACGGCAGTCATAATTCACCCCTCCACTTT. Its translation is CASSRDGSHNSPLHF.

This chain connects TRBV2 to TRBJ2-7; D is ambiguous. V lost 1 base, J lost 1 base, and 8 bases lay in between. Germline loops: CDR1 SNHLY, CDR2 FYNNEI. CDR3 length: 14 amino acids. The CDR3 nucleotides read TGTGCCAGCAGTGAAGGGGGTCTATCCTACGAGCAGTACTTC. Encoded protein: CASSEGGLSYEQYF.

This clone was counted once. This chain connects TRBV5-1 to TRBJ2-2, with TRBD1 matching 9 bases. The CDR3 covers 14 residues. Trimming removed 4 bases from V and 3 bases from J; junction bases left unmatched: 1. The V gene's germline CDR1 is SGHRS and CDR2 YFSETQ. The CDR3 reads CASSRQGDTGELFF. DNA for the CDR3: TGCGCCAGCAGCAGACAGGGGGACACCGGGGAGCTGTTTTTT.